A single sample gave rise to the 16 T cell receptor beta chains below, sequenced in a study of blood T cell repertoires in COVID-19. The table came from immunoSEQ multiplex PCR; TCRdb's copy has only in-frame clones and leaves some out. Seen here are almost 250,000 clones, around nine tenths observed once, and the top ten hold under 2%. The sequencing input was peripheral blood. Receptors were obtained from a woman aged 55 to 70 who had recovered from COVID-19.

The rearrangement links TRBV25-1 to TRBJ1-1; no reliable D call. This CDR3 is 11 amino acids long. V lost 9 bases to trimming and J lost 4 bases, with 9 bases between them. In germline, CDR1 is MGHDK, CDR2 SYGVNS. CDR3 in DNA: TGTGCCAGTAGAGGAGGCACTGAAGCTTTCTTT. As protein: CASRGGTEAFF.

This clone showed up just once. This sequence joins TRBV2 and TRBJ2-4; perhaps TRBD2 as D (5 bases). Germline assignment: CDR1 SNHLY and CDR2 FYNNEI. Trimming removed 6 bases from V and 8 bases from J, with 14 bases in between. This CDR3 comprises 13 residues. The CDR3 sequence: CASRRAGGDIQYF. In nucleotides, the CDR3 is TGTGCCAGCAGGCGGGCCGGTGGGGACATTCAGTACTTC.

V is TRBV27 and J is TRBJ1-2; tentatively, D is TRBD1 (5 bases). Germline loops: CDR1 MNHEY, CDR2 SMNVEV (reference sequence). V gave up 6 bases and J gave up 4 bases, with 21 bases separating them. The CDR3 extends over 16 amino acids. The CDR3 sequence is CASSQHRASGPYGYTF. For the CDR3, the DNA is TGTGCCAGCAGCCAACATCGGGCCTCAGGGCCCTATGGCTACACCTTC.

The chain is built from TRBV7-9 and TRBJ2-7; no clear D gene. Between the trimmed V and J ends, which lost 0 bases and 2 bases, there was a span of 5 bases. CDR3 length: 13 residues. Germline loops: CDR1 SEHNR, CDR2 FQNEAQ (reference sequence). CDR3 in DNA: TGTGCCAGCAGCTTAGCTGTTACCTACGAGCAGTACTTC. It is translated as CASSLAVTYEQYF.

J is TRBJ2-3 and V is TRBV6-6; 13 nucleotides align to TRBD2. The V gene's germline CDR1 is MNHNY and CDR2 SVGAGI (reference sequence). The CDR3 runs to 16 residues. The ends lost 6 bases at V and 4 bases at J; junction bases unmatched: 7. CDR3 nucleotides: TGTGCCAGCAGACCGGGACTAGCGGGGTGGGCAGATACGCAGTATTTT. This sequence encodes CASRPGLAGWADTQYF.

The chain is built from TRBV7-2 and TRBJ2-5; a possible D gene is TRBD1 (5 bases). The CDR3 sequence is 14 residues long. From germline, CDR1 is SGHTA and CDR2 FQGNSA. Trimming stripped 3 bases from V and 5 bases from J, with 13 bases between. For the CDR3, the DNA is TGTGCCAGCAGCTTTAGAACAGGTCGGGAGACCCAGTACTTC. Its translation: CASSFRTGRETQYF.

Here the CDR3 DNA reads TGTGCCAGCAGCTTGGGGGACCGGGACAGGGGCGATGAGCAGTTCTTC. It is translated as CASSLGDRDRGDEQFF. The rearrangement joins TRBV5-5 to TRBJ2-1; TRBD1 matches at 10 bases. Germline loops: CDR1 SGHKS, CDR2 YYEKEE (reference sequence). This CDR3 comprises 16 residues. V shed 0 bases, J shed 8 bases, and the junction held 8 bases outside the gene matches. The variable domain in full, completed from reference TRBV5-5 and TRBJ2-1, reads DAGVTQSPTHLIKTRGQQVTLRCSPISGHKSVSWYQQVLGQGPQFIFQYYEKEERGRGNFPDRFSARQFPNYSSELNVNALLLGDSALYLCASSLGDRDRGDEQFFGPGTRLTVL.

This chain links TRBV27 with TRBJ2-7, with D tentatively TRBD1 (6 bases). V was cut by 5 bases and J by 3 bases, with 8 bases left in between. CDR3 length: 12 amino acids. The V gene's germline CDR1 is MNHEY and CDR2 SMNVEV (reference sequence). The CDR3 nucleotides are TGTGCCAGCAGTCGGGACATCTACGAGCAGTACTTC. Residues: CASSRDIYEQYF.

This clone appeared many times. The CDR3 reads CASSQLAIGGEQFF. CDR3 nucleotides: TGCGCCAGCAGCCAATTGGCGATTGGCGGTGAGCAGTTCTTC. The chain uses TRBV4-3 and TRBJ2-1; no definite D call. The CDR3 extends over 14 amino acids. The ends were cut back, 2 bases at V and 9 bases at J, with 14 bases in the middle. In germline, CDR1 is LGHNA, CDR2 YSLEER.

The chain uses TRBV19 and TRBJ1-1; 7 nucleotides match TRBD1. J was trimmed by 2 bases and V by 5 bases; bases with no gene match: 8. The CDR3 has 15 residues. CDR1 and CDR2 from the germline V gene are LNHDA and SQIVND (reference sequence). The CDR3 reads CASSLPGQSNTEAFF. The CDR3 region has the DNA TGTGCCAGTAGTCTCCCGGGACAGAGTAACACTGAAGCTTTCTTT.

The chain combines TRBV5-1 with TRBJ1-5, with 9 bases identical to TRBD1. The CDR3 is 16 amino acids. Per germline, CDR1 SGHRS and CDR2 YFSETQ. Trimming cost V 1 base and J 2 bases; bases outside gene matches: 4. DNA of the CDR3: TGCGCCAGCAGCTTGTGGGGACAGGGAGGCAATCAGCCCCAGCATTTT. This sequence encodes CASSLWGQGGNQPQHF.

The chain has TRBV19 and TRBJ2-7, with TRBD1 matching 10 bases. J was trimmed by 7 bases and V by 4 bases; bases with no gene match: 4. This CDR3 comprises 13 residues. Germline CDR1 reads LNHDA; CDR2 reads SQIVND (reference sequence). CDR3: CASSRQGAGEQYF. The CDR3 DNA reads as TGTGCCAGTAGTAGACAGGGGGCAGGGGAGCAGTACTTC.

The CDR3 bases are TGTGCCAGCAGTTCGACTAGCGGGGGGCTGTTAGCCAAAAACATTCAGTACTTC. Its protein is CASSSTSGGLLAKNIQYF. The chain employs TRBV27 and TRBJ2-4, with 13 bases lining up with TRBD2. This CDR3 contains 18 residues. V lost 4 bases and J lost 0; bases outside the gene matches: 6. The germline CDR1 and CDR2 sequences are MNHEY and SMNVEV (reference sequence).

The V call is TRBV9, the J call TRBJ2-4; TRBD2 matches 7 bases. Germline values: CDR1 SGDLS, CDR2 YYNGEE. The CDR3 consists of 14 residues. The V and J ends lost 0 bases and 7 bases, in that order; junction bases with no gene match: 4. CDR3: CASSVGLAPNIQYF. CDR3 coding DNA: TGTGCCAGCAGCGTAGGACTAGCCCCGAACATTCAGTACTTC. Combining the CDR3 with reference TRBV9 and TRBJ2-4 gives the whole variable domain DSGVTQTPKHLITATGQRVTLRCSPRSGDLSVYWYQQSLDQGLQFLIQYYNGEERAKGNILERFSAQQFPDLHSELNLSSLELGDSALYFCASSVGLAPNIQYFGAGTRLSVL.

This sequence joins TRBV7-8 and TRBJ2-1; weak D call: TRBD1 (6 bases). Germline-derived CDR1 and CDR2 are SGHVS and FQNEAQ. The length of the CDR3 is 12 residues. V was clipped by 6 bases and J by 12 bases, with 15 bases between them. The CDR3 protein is CASRGAQYVQFF. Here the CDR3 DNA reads TGTGCCAGCAGGGGGGCACAATACGTGCAGTTCTTC.

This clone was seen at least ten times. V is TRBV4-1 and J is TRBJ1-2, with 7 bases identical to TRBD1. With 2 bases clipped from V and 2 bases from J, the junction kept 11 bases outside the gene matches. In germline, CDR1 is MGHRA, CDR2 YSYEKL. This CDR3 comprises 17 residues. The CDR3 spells CASSQTRLRGPNYGYTF. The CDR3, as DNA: TGCGCCAGCAGCCAAACTCGCCTGAGGGGGCCGAACTATGGCTACACCTTC.